This is a list of T cell receptor beta chains from one sample in a study of CD8 T cells in Susac syndrome. Each CDR3 protein gets one entry after TCRdb re-called the immunoSEQ multiplex PCR reads with MiXCR. Of 150,000 to 200,000 distinct CDR3 sequences in the sample, around 90% were seen once. Specimen: CD4+ T cells from PBMCs. All receptors derive from a human donor in good health. The CDR3 runs from the conserved cysteine through the conserved F or W. Each record gives: J gene, clone size, V gene, D gene, CDR3 DNA, CDR3 protein. A D gene is named only where the DNA matches it firmly. Size values are once, few and many counts, or a class for expanded clones, and some rows have none.

j_call: TRBJ2-2
clone_size: .
v_call: TRBV9
d_call: .
cdr3_nt: TGTGCCAGCAGCGCCCGGGGCCTTGGCACCGGGGAGCTGTTTTTT
cdr3_aa: CASSARGLGTGELFF

j_call: TRBJ2-3
clone_size: .
v_call: TRBV2
d_call: .
cdr3_nt: TGTGCCAGCAGTGTCGGTACGCAGTATTTT
cdr3_aa: CASSVGTQYF

j_call: TRBJ2-4
clone_size: .
v_call: TRBV29-1
d_call: .
cdr3_nt: TGCAGCGTTGAAGAGCTTGGAAGGGTTCAGTACTTC
cdr3_aa: CSVEELGRVQYF

j_call: TRBJ2-7
clone_size: .
v_call: TRBV2
d_call: .
cdr3_nt: TGTGCCAGCAGCGCTGGGGGGGAGCAGTACTTC
cdr3_aa: CASSAGGEQYF

j_call: TRBJ1-2
clone_size: once
v_call: TRBV28
d_call: .
cdr3_nt: TGTGCCAGCAGTTACCCAATGGGAGGGTATGGCTACACCTTC
cdr3_aa: CASSYPMGGYGYTF

j_call: TRBJ1-6
clone_size: .
v_call: TRBV4-3
d_call: .
cdr3_nt: TGCGCCAGCAGCCAAGACGAAAGTGGGAAACCCCTCCACTTT
cdr3_aa: CASSQDESGKPLHF

j_call: TRBJ1-2
clone_size: .
v_call: TRBV4-2
d_call: .
cdr3_nt: TGTGCCAGCAGCCAAGAACTCTATGGCTACACCTTC
cdr3_aa: CASSQELYGYTF

j_call: TRBJ1-2
clone_size: .
v_call: TRBV18
d_call: .
cdr3_nt: TGTGCCAGCTCCCCTAGAGGGGGGGATGGCTATGGCTACACCTTC
cdr3_aa: CASSPRGGDGYGYTF

j_call: TRBJ2-5
clone_size: .
v_call: TRBV29-1
d_call: .
cdr3_nt: TGCAGCGTATTAAGGGGGGTTAGGGAGACCCAGTACTTC
cdr3_aa: CSVLRGVRETQYF

j_call: TRBJ1-3
clone_size: .
v_call: TRBV3-1
d_call: .
cdr3_nt: TGTGCCAGCAGCCAAGATGTAGCCGGAAACACCATATATTTT
cdr3_aa: CASSQDVAGNTIYF

j_call: TRBJ2-1
clone_size: .
v_call: TRBV9
d_call: TRBD2
cdr3_nt: TGTGCCAGCAGCGTAAGCCCTAGCGGTTATGAGCAGTTCTTC
cdr3_aa: CASSVSPSGYEQFF